One and the same sample provided the 22 T cell receptor beta chains below, sequenced in a study of spatial heterogeneity in lung cancer. TCRdb ran MiXCR on the 5' RACE reads and lists one entry per CDR3 protein. The sample has about 6,000 distinct CDR3 sequences; roughly 7.6% are singletons. Study findings and constraints: Tumor mutation counts were tracked by expanded intratumoral alpha and beta TCR counts.

These receptors have no known antigen. Stated time point: sample taken at primary tumor resection. The input for sequencing was lung tumor tissue, taken at surgery. The receptors were sampled from a female donor with early-stage non-small cell lung cancer.

This clonotype was seen ten or more times. Found in a library prepared for alpha chains, this beta chain is an off-target read, and its abundance has little meaning. The rearrangement uses TRBV4-1 and TRBJ2-1; 7 nucleotides agree with TRBD2. The trim removed 1 base at V and 3 bases at J, leaving 6 bases unmatched. The CDR3 is 16 amino acids. Germline V CDR1 and CDR2: MGHRA, YSYEKL. The CDR3 nucleotides are TGCGCCAGCAGCCAAGTAGACGGGAGGTTCTACAATGAGCAGTTCTTC. The encoded protein is CASSQVDGRFYNEQFF.

Relative to its sample, this clonotype is hyperexpanded. Because this beta chain is a stray read in a library intended to capture alpha chains, its abundance should not be given much weight. The CDR3 spells CASREREMGAYEQYF. The CDR3 DNA follows: TGTGCCAGCAGGGAGCGGGAGATGGGAGCCTACGAGCAGTACTTC. V usage is TRBV6-6 and J usage is TRBJ2-7; 8 bases agree with TRBD2. The V segment lost 6 bases and the J segment 2 bases; nucleotides outside the gene matches: 9. This CDR3 spans 15 amino acids. Per the germline V gene, CDR1 is MNHNY and CDR2 is SVGAGI (reference sequence).

This clonotype is termed medium-sized. Little can be read into the size of this beta chain, an off-target read in a library designed for alpha chains. V is TRBV5-1 and J is TRBJ1-6, with TRBD1 matching 10 bases. The V gene end was trimmed by 4 bases and the J gene end by 8 bases; junction bases not matched to a gene: 3. CDR3 size: 14 residues. CDR1 SGHRS and CDR2 YFSETQ come from the germline V gene. The CDR3 nucleotides read TGCGCCAGCAGCATAGGGACAGGGGATTCACCCCTCCACTTT. It specifies CASSIGTGDSPLHF.

This clonotype is termed medium-sized (0.01 to 0.1%). The library was designed around alpha chains, so this beta chain is a stray read whose abundance carries little weight. The chain carries TRBV4-2 and TRBJ1-1; D uncertain. CDR3 length: 13 residues. Germline-derived CDR1 and CDR2 are LGHNA and YNFKEQ. The ends were cut back, 3 bases at V and 1 base at J, with 6 bases in the middle. As DNA, the CDR3 is TGTGCCAGCAGCCAGTGGGGGAACACTGAAGCTTTCTTT. Translated, it gives CASSQWGNTEAFF.

Worth noting for this clonotype: This beta chain is off target for a library built for alpha chains, so its abundance means little. The chain carries TRBV4-1 and TRBJ2-1; 11 bases are shared with TRBD2. Trimming removed 4 bases from V and 8 bases from J; junction bases left unmatched: 10. The CDR3 totals 16 residues. Germline V gene sequence: CDR1 MGHRA, CDR2 YSYEKL. Written as DNA, the CDR3 is TGCGCCAGCAGCCCGCCGGGTAGCGGGAGGGCGGATGAGCAGTTCTTC. Protein: CASSPPGSGRADEQFF.

Remarks on this clonotype: A library prepared for alpha chains yielded this beta chain as an off-target read; its size is of little meaning. V is TRBV11-3 and J is TRBJ2-7; D is undetermined. CDR1 is SGHNT, CDR2 YENEEA, per germline. This CDR3 is built from 17 residues. Trimming pared 1 base from V and 3 bases from J, leaving 19 bases between. CDR3 in DNA: TGTGCCAGCAGCTTAGCCCCCGCCCCCAGGACGGTCTACGAGCAGTACTTC. As protein: CASSLAPAPRTVYEQYF.

In this sample, this clonotype turned up many times. Found in a library prepared for alpha chains, this beta chain is an off-target read, and its abundance has little meaning. In DNA form, the CDR3 reads TGCAGTGCGGAAAGCCGGGATGAGCAGTTCTTC. This sequence encodes CSAESRDEQFF. The chain combines TRBV20-1 with TRBJ2-1; D gene uncertain. CDR3 size: 11 residues. V lost 6 bases, J lost 8 bases, and 11 bases lay in between. CDR1 and CDR2 (germline): DFQATT, SNEGSKA (reference sequence).

Judged by abundance, this clonotype is medium-sized. This beta chain represents an off-target read in a library built for alpha chains; its size is of limited meaning. The chain has TRBV15 and TRBJ2-7; 9 positions agree with TRBD2. Germline loops: CDR1 LNHNV, CDR2 YYDKDF (reference sequence). The CDR3 consists of 14 residues. The trim removed 4 bases at V and 2 bases at J, leaving 3 bases unmatched. The CDR3 spells CATSISGGPYEQYF. The CDR3 region has the DNA TGTGCCACCAGCATTAGCGGGGGCCCCTACGAGCAGTACTTC.

About this clonotype: One base away lies a much larger clone, so this may be a sequencing read error. Within a library made for alpha chains, this beta chain is off target, and its count is uninformative. The J gene is TRBJ1-6, the V gene TRBV7-8; D ambiguous. CDR3 length equals 16 residues. Trimming stripped 1 base from V and 10 bases from J, with 17 bases between. Per germline, CDR1 SGHVS and CDR2 FQNEAQ. In DNA, the CDR3 is TGTGCCAGCAGCTTAGTGAGACCAGCGGATGGGTCACCCCTCCACTTT. It codes for CASSLVRPADGSPLHF.

To note about this clonotype: Being off target in a library aimed at alpha chains, this beta chain has a size of little meaning. This sequence joins TRBV5-1 and TRBJ1-1; unclear D gene. Germline V gives CDR1 SGHRS, CDR2 YFSETQ. There are 14 residues in the CDR3. V was pared by 4 bases and J by 1 base, with 11 bases between. In nucleotides, the CDR3 is TGCGCCAGCAGCCGACCGCCCGCGAACACTGAAGCTTTCTTT. Protein product: CASSRPPANTEAFF.

At least ten counts were recorded for this clonotype. Since it is a stray read in a library aimed at alpha chains, this beta chain has a size that is not meaningful. The V call is TRBV18, the J call TRBJ2-4; D not certain. V lost 0 bases, J lost 0 bases, and 9 bases lay in between. Per germline, CDR1 KGHSH and CDR2 LQKENI. The CDR3 length is 16 residues. The CDR3: CASSPPGNLAKNIQYF. DNA of the CDR3: TGTGCCAGCTCACCACCGGGTAATCTAGCCAAAAACATTCAGTACTTC.

This clonotype is categorized as medium-sized. Since the library was made to target alpha chains, this beta chain is a stray read and its abundance is not meaningful. V gene TRBV10-2 combines with J gene TRBJ2-7; the match to TRBD1 covers 9 bases. Germline lookup yields CDR1 WSHSY and CDR2 SAAADI. The CDR3 extends over 15 amino acids. Trimming at V came to 8 bases and at J to 3 bases, leaving 11 bases not matched to a gene. The CDR3 is CASGVSPGQGYEQYF. CDR3 bases: TGCGCCAGCGGGGTCAGTCCGGGACAGGGCTACGAGCAGTACTTC.

This clonotype rates as medium-sized. This beta chain is a stray read from a library made for alpha chains; its abundance is not meaningful. The chain has TRBV6-1 and TRBJ2-1, with 16 bases that match TRBD2. Germline V gene data show CDR1 as MNHNS and CDR2 as SASEGT. Trimming cost V 8 bases and J 5 bases; bases outside gene matches: 6. The CDR3 has 16 amino acids. In DNA, the CDR3 is TGTGCCAGCGGGAAGGGACTAGCGGGAGGGGACAATGAGCAGTTCTTC. Translation: CASGKGLAGGDNEQFF.

This clonotype was observed at least ten times. This beta chain appears as a stray read in a library generated for alpha chains; its size is not informative. The chain carries TRBV15 and TRBJ2-3; no clear D. This CDR3 is 14 amino acids long. V gave up 1 base and J gave up 1 base, with 6 bases separating them. CDR1 and CDR2 (germline): LNHNV, YYDKDF (reference sequence). The CDR3 region is CATSRGTRTDTQYF. The CDR3 DNA sequence: TGTGCCACCAGCAGAGGTACACGCACAGATACGCAGTATTTT.

This clonotype came up many times. This beta chain represents an off-target read in a library built for alpha chains; its size is of limited meaning. The rearrangement uses TRBV12-3 or TRBV12-4 and TRBJ2-7, with 8 bases matching TRBD2. The V segment lost 2 bases and the J segment 3 bases; nucleotides outside the gene matches: 0. CDR3 length equals 13 residues. The CDR3 reads CASSLLAGYEQYF. CDR3 nucleotides: TGTGCCAGCAGTTTACTAGCGGGCTACGAGCAGTACTTC.

This clonotype was found many times. Being off target in a library aimed at alpha chains, this beta chain has a size of little meaning. The gene calls are TRBV4-3 and TRBJ2-3; TRBD2 matches 8 bases. The junction had 8 bases not matched to a gene; V was cut back by 0 bases and J by 3 bases. Looked up from germline, CDR1 is LGHNA and CDR2 is YSLEER. The CDR3 has 17 amino acids. The CDR3 here is CASSQEWSGGLTDTQYF. CDR3 nucleotides: TGCGCCAGCAGCCAAGAATGGAGCGGGGGACTTACAGATACGCAGTATTTT.

Relative to its sample, this clonotype is medium-sized. Because this beta chain is a stray read in a library intended to capture alpha chains, its abundance should not be given much weight. The chain employs TRBV7-8 and TRBJ2-7, with D tentatively TRBD2 (7 bases). Germline V gene lookup returns CDR1 SGHVS and CDR2 FQNEAQ. V lost 6 bases to trimming and J lost 7 bases, with 16 bases between them. The CDR3 runs to 13 residues. The CDR3 here is CASSVGGALEQYF. CDR3 in DNA: TGTGCCAGCAGTGTAGGGGGGGCCTTAGAGCAGTACTTC.

There are a few counts of this clonotype. This beta chain is an off-target read within a library intended for alpha chains, so its frequency means little. This chain joins TRBV12-3 or TRBV12-4 and TRBJ2-2; tentatively, D is TRBD2 (6 bases). V lost 5 bases, J lost 7 bases, and 14 bases lay in between. The CDR3 spans 14 residues. The CDR3 loop is CASSPREIGGELFF. The CDR3 DNA sequence: TGTGCCAGCAGTCCACGGGAGATCGGCGGGGAGCTGTTTTTT.

In its sample, this clonotype ranks as medium-sized. This beta chain appears as a stray read in a library generated for alpha chains; its size is not informative. This sequence joins TRBV5-1 and TRBJ1-3; D remains ambiguous. The CDR3 covers 15 residues. Deletions cut 7 bases from V and 3 bases from J, with 17 bases between. From germline, CDR1 is SGHRS and CDR2 YFSETQ. This CDR3 is CASRPQENLGNTIYF. The CDR3 bases are TGCGCCAGCCGGCCCCAGGAAAATCTTGGAAACACCATATATTTT.

At least ten counts were recorded for this clonotype. A library made for alpha chains picked up this beta chain off target, so its size means little. The J gene is TRBJ2-2, the V gene TRBV7-2; D is undetermined. Trimming shortened V by 1 base and J by 3 bases, and 12 bases separated the two germline ends. Germline values: CDR1 SGHTA, CDR2 FQGNSA. This CDR3 is built from 16 residues. CDR3 sequence: CASSLVFAKDTGELFF. Here the CDR3 DNA reads TGTGCCAGCAGCTTAGTTTTCGCCAAAGACACCGGGGAGCTGTTTTTT.

By share, this clonotype counts as medium-sized. For a library built for alpha chains, this beta chain is a stray read; little rests on its size. V is TRBV28 and J is TRBJ2-7; TRBD1 or TRBD2 may be the D gene (5 bases each). The CDR3 length is 13 residues. Germline CDR1 reads MDHEN; CDR2 reads SYDVKM. V was shortened by 8 bases and J by 3 bases, with 14 bases between the two germline ends. CDR3 loop: CASYRDGGYEQYF. The CDR3 DNA sequence: TGTGCCAGCTATCGGGACGGCGGCTACGAGCAGTACTTC.

This clonotype was detected many times. Since the library was made to target alpha chains, this beta chain is a stray read and its abundance is not meaningful. The chain is built from TRBV5-4 and TRBJ2-3; D might be TRBD1 or TRBD2, each matching 5 bases. Germline V gene lookup returns CDR1 SGHNT and CDR2 YYREEE (reference sequence). V was trimmed by 3 bases and J by 3 bases, leaving 17 bases between them. The CDR3 consists of 16 residues. The CDR3 loop is CASSSGRVRETDTQYF. Here the CDR3 DNA reads TGTGCCAGCAGCTCGGGACGGGTAAGAGAAACAGATACGCAGTATTTT.